This TCR beta chain was retrieved from a study of blood T cells in healthy people across ages. General study findings and limits: CMV status of donors was unknown, possibly confounding expanded clonotype changes. There were more naive CD4+ cells and higher diversity in long-lived donors than in aged donors.

The second PCR ran roughly 7 to 11 cycles with a sample-barcoded 5' primer and J-beta primers. At least 3 million CDR3-containing paired-end reads were obtained per sample. TCRdb redid the calling of the 5' RACE reads with MiXCR, one entry per CDR3 protein. Of more than 700,000 distinct CDR3 sequences in the sample, about half were seen once. With V trimmed by 0 bases and J by 7 bases, 6 bases remained unmatched. This CDR3 is built from 15 residues. CDR1 is DFQATT and CDR2 is SNEGSKA in the germline V gene (reference sequence). Concerning this clonotype itself: Its specificity is not known.

The sequence derives from an elderly man in good health. The chain joins TRBV20-1 to TRBJ1-4, with 9 bases that match TRBD1. The specimen sequenced was blood. The CDR3 DNA follows: TGCAGTGCTAGAGACACAGGGGGCGCGGGTGAAAAACTGTTTTTT. This gives the protein CSARDTGGAGEKLFF.